Below, 9 T cell receptor beta chains from the same sample are listed, as sequenced in a study of memory CD8 T cells in hepatitis C reinfection. The data were produced by immunoSEQ multiplex PCR, yet TCRdb's version contains in-frame clones alone and is incomplete. The table shows over 45,000 clones, with roughly 86% occurring only once. Time point noted: pre-reinfection, 55 to 20 weeks before reinfection detection. No in vitro expansion preceded TCR sequencing of the sorted cells. The sample comprised naive CD8+ T cells sorted from blood. Source of these receptors: a young man with hepatitis C virus infection.

On this clone: Other DNA sequences of this sample code for an identical CDR3. This chain links TRBV4-1 with TRBJ2-3; possible D gene TRBD2, 6 bases. Trimming pared 2 bases from V and 0 bases from J, leaving 9 bases between. The CDR3 is 15 residues long. Germline lookup yields CDR1 MGHRA and CDR2 YSYEKL. DNA for the CDR3: TGCGCCAGCAGCCAACTAGCGCCCAGCACAGATACGCAGTATTTT. Translation gives CASSQLAPSTDTQYF.

V usage is TRBV7-9 and J usage is TRBJ2-1; 14 positions agree with TRBD2. Germline V gene sequence: CDR1 SEHNR, CDR2 FQNEAQ (reference sequence). The CDR3 is 17 residues long. Trimming cost V 1 base and J 7 bases; bases outside gene matches: 6. CDR3 in amino acids: CASSLGLAGGPGNEQFF. The CDR3 bases are TGTGCCAGCAGCTTAGGACTAGCGGGAGGGCCTGGGAATGAGCAGTTCTTC.

This clone was seen just once. The chain links TRBV28 to TRBJ2-7, with D possibly being TRBD2 (6 bases). The V and J ends lost 4 bases and 3 bases respectively, with 19 bases between them. This CDR3 comprises 16 residues. Germline V CDR1 and CDR2: MDHEN, SYDVKM. CDR3 bases: TGTGCCAGCAGTTCCTCCATGACTAGGTACAACTACGAGCAGTACTTC. Amino acid sequence: CASSSSMTRYNYEQYF.

The CDR3 coding sequence is TGTGCCAGCAGCTTTATCCTGGGACTAGCCAAAAACATTCAGTACTTC. Amino acid sequence: CASSFILGLAKNIQYF. The chain joins TRBV11-3 to TRBJ2-4; TRBD2 might be the D (6 bases). From germline, CDR1 is SGHNT and CDR2 YENEEA. The CDR3 is made up of 16 amino acids. V was cut by 3 bases and J by 0 bases, with 12 bases left in between.

V usage is TRBV7-9 and J usage is TRBJ1-1; perhaps TRBD1 as D (5 bases). The V end was cut by 5 bases, the J end by 3 bases, with 10 bases between. The CDR3 has 13 residues. CDR1 SEHNR and CDR2 FQNEAQ come from the germline V gene (reference sequence). The CDR3 region is CASSPGGYTEAFF. Here the CDR3 DNA reads TGTGCCAGCAGCCCCGGGGGTTACACTGAAGCTTTCTTT.

This clone is a singleton in its sample. The V gene is TRBV5-4, the J gene TRBJ2-1; 8 bases match TRBD1. With 4 bases clipped from V and 7 bases from J, the junction kept 13 bases outside the gene matches. The CDR3 has 16 amino acids. Germline lookup yields CDR1 SGHNT and CDR2 YYREEE (reference sequence). The CDR3: CASSPLTGADLNEQFF. As DNA, the CDR3 is TGTGCCAGCAGCCCCTTGACAGGGGCGGACTTGAATGAGCAGTTCTTC.

The rearrangement joins TRBV9 to TRBJ2-7; D remains unclear. Germline CDR1 SGDLS, CDR2 YYNGEE. Trimming cost V 0 bases and J 6 bases, with 10 bases left between them. The CDR3 runs to 13 residues. CDR3 protein: CASSVGWSGEQYV. The CDR3 DNA sequence: TGTGCCAGCAGCGTAGGATGGAGTGGCGAGCAGTACGTC.

Written as DNA, the CDR3 is TGTGCCAGCAGCTTCTCTGGGGCCAACGTCCTGACTTTC. As protein: CASSFSGANVLTF. The chain joins TRBV27 to TRBJ2-6; D uncertain. The CDR3 contains 13 residues. V was pared by 6 bases and J by 0 bases, with 3 bases between. Germline CDR1 MNHEY, CDR2 SMNVEV (reference sequence).

The chain has TRBV13 and TRBJ2-3; TRBD2 agrees at 10 bases. CDR3 size: 16 residues. With V trimmed by 4 bases and J by 0 bases, 4 bases remained unmatched. Germline V lookup: CDR1 PRHDT, CDR2 FYEKMQ (reference sequence). CDR3: CASSYGLAESTDTQYF. CDR3 nucleotides: TGTGCCAGCAGCTACGGACTAGCGGAGAGCACAGATACGCAGTATTTT.